This is a list of T cell receptor beta chains from one sample in a study of OX40 agonist ivuxolimab in advanced cancers. Clones were read by immunoSEQ multiplex PCR, and TCRdb kept only the in-frame ones, dropping some. The profile shows under 55,000 clones, approximately 88% of them singletons. The material was CD4+ or CD8+ T cells sorted from blood, obtained in a trial of the OX40 agonist ivuxolimab. The origin of the receptors is an adult with an advanced solid tumor such as melanoma, head and neck, liver or kidney cancer. Each CDR3 is given with its conserved first and last residue. A D gene is named only where the DNA matches it firmly. Some rows mark clone size as missing; the rest say once, few, many or name a class of expanded clone.

j_gene: TRBJ1-1; d_gene: NA; v_gene: TRBV5-4; abundance: NA; CDR3aa: CASSFYSGADTEAFF; CDR3nt: TGTGCCAGCAGCTTCTATTCCGGGGCGGACACTGAAGCTTTCTTT
j_gene: TRBJ1-1; d_gene: NA; v_gene: TRBV7-2; abundance: few; CDR3aa: CASSLEVADTEAFF; CDR3nt: TGTGCCAGCAGCTTAGAGGTGGCTGACACTGAAGCTTTCTTT
j_gene: TRBJ1-1; d_gene: NA; v_gene: TRBV6-5; abundance: NA; CDR3aa: CASRASMNTEAFF; CDR3nt: TGTGCCAGCAGGGCCTCCATGAACACTGAAGCTTTCTTT
j_gene: TRBJ2-1; d_gene: NA; v_gene: TRBV28; abundance: NA; CDR3aa: CASSTPRDPMNEQFF; CDR3nt: TGTGCCAGCAGTACCCCTCGGGACCCCATGAATGAGCAGTTCTTC
j_gene: TRBJ2-1; d_gene: NA; v_gene: TRBV14; abundance: once; CDR3aa: CASSRQGGNEQFF; CDR3nt: TGTGCCAGCAGCCGGCAGGGGGGAAATGAGCAGTTCTTC
j_gene: TRBJ2-3; d_gene: TRBD2; v_gene: TRBV4-3; abundance: once; CDR3aa: CASSPTGGARDTQYF; CDR3nt: TGCGCCAGCAGCCCAACGGGGGGGGCGCGGGATACGCAGTATTTT
j_gene: TRBJ2-1; d_gene: NA; v_gene: TRBV14; abundance: NA; CDR3aa: CASSQESAVWDEQFF; CDR3nt: TGTGCCAGCAGCCAAGAGTCAGCCGTCTGGGATGAGCAGTTCTTC
j_gene: TRBJ1-4; d_gene: NA; v_gene: TRBV2; abundance: NA; CDR3aa: CASSDWTNEKLFF; CDR3nt: TGTGCCAGCAGTGATTGGACTAATGAAAAACTGTTTTTT
j_gene: TRBJ2-7; d_gene: NA; v_gene: TRBV1; abundance: few; CDR3aa: CTSSRDRITYEQYF; CDR3nt: TGCACCAGCAGCCGGGACAGAATTACTTACGAGCAGTACTTC
j_gene: TRBJ1-1; d_gene: NA; v_gene: TRBV19; abundance: once; CDR3aa: CASSIDAQGLAEAFF; CDR3nt: TGTGCCAGTAGTATAGATGCCCAGGGGCTCGCTGAAGCTTTCTTT
j_gene: TRBJ2-3; d_gene: TRBD2; v_gene: TRBV7-9; abundance: once; CDR3aa: CASSRTSLGDTQYF; CDR3nt: TGTGCCAGCAGCCGGACTAGTCTTGGCGATACGCAGTATTTT
j_gene: TRBJ1-5; d_gene: NA; v_gene: TRBV10-2; abundance: NA; CDR3aa: CASRGGPNQPQHF; CDR3nt: TGCGCCAGCAGAGGGGGACCCAATCAGCCCCAGCATTTT
j_gene: TRBJ2-7; d_gene: TRBD2; v_gene: TRBV28; abundance: NA; CDR3aa: CASTPGLALYYEQYF; CDR3nt: TGTGCCAGCACACCGGGACTAGCGTTATACTACGAGCAGTACTTC
j_gene: TRBJ1-3; d_gene: TRBD1; v_gene: TRBV27; abundance: NA; CDR3aa: CASSSLHRGTGNTIYF; CDR3nt: TGTGCCAGCAGTTCTTTACACAGGGGTACTGGAAACACCATATATTTT
j_gene: TRBJ2-1; d_gene: TRBD2; v_gene: TRBV7-6; abundance: NA; CDR3aa: CASSLRGLANEQFF; CDR3nt: TGTGCCAGCAGCTTACGTGGACTAGCAAATGAGCAGTTCTTC
j_gene: TRBJ2-1; d_gene: NA; v_gene: TRBV19; abundance: NA; CDR3aa: CASSPANNEQFF; CDR3nt: TGTGCCAGTAGTCCTGCGAACAATGAGCAGTTCTTC
j_gene: TRBJ2-1; d_gene: NA; v_gene: TRBV27; abundance: NA; CDR3aa: CASSSRQDSNYNEQFF; CDR3nt: TGTGCCAGCAGTTCCCGACAGGACTCCAACTACAATGAGCAGTTCTTC
j_gene: TRBJ2-7; d_gene: NA; v_gene: TRBV9; abundance: NA; CDR3aa: CASSVGGREQYF; CDR3nt: TGTGCCAGCAGCGTAGGGGGTCGCGAGCAGTACTTC
j_gene: TRBJ1-1; d_gene: NA; v_gene: TRBV5-4; abundance: NA; CDR3aa: CASSREGTAEAFF; CDR3nt: TGTGCCAGCAGCCGGGAGGGAACCGCTGAAGCTTTCTTT
j_gene: TRBJ1-2; d_gene: NA; v_gene: TRBV29-1; abundance: large; CDR3aa: CSVDGGRGGYTF; CDR3nt: TGCAGCGTTGATGGGGGGCGCGGTGGCTACACCTTC
j_gene: TRBJ2-7; d_gene: NA; v_gene: TRBV28; abundance: NA; CDR3aa: CASSSTWRNANEQYF; CDR3nt: TGTGCCAGCAGTTCGACATGGCGCAATGCGAACGAGCAGTACTTC
j_gene: TRBJ2-5; d_gene: NA; v_gene: TRBV13; abundance: NA; CDR3aa: CASSPTYQETQYF; CDR3nt: TGTGCCAGCAGCCCAACATACCAAGAGACCCAGTACTTC
j_gene: TRBJ1-2; d_gene: NA; v_gene: TRBV4-2; abundance: few; CDR3aa: CASSQAISNGYTF; CDR3nt: TGTGCCAGCAGCCAAGCGATATCAAATGGCTACACCTTC
j_gene: TRBJ1-1; d_gene: NA; v_gene: TRBV19; abundance: NA; CDR3aa: CASSISWDTEAFF; CDR3nt: TGTGCCAGTAGTATTTCTTGGGACACTGAAGCTTTCTTT
j_gene: TRBJ2-7; d_gene: TRBD2; v_gene: TRBV19; abundance: NA; CDR3aa: CASSKGTSDSYEQYF; CDR3nt: TGTGCCAGTAGTAAGGGGACTAGCGACTCCTACGAGCAGTACTTC
j_gene: TRBJ2-7; d_gene: TRBD1; v_gene: TRBV4-1; abundance: once; CDR3aa: CASSPLGQGAPLEQYF; CDR3nt: TGCGCCAGCAGCCCCTTGGGGCAGGGGGCGCCCCTGGAGCAGTACTTC
j_gene: TRBJ2-3; d_gene: NA; v_gene: TRBV4-2; abundance: NA; CDR3aa: CASSQDPGGPDTQYF; CDR3nt: TGTGCCAGCAGCCAAGATCCCGGGGGACCAGATACGCAGTATTTT
j_gene: TRBJ2-1; d_gene: TRBD2; v_gene: TRBV11-2; abundance: NA; CDR3aa: CASSSYPSGGEQFF; CDR3nt: TGTGCCAGCAGCTCCTATCCTAGCGGGGGGGAACAGTTCTTC
j_gene: TRBJ2-5; d_gene: NA; v_gene: TRBV7-9; abundance: NA; CDR3aa: CASSLPHRDKETQYF; CDR3nt: TGTGCCAGCAGCTTACCCCATCGGGACAAAGAGACCCAGTACTTC
j_gene: TRBJ2-1; d_gene: NA; v_gene: TRBV5-5; abundance: NA; CDR3aa: CASTPGPGRNEQFF; CDR3nt: TGTGCCAGCACCCCCGGCCCGGGAAGGAATGAGCAGTTCTTC
j_gene: TRBJ2-7; d_gene: NA; v_gene: TRBV4-1; abundance: NA; CDR3aa: CASSPRGGGSLEQYF; CDR3nt: TGCGCCAGCAGCCCCCGGGGTGGGGGGTCTTTGGAGCAGTACTTC
j_gene: TRBJ2-5; d_gene: NA; v_gene: TRBV13; abundance: NA; CDR3aa: CASSLRLGQETQYF; CDR3nt: TGTGCCAGCAGCTTACGGCTGGGCCAAGAGACCCAGTACTTC
j_gene: TRBJ1-1; d_gene: NA; v_gene: TRBV20-1; abundance: NA; CDR3aa: CSATYNTEAFF; CDR3nt: TGCAGTGCTACCTATAACACTGAAGCTTTCTTT
j_gene: TRBJ2-2; d_gene: NA; v_gene: TRBV10-3; abundance: NA; CDR3aa: CAISGPSRELFF; CDR3nt: TGTGCCATCAGTGGACCCTCCCGGGAGCTGTTTTTT
j_gene: TRBJ1-2; d_gene: TRBD1; v_gene: TRBV28; abundance: NA; CDR3aa: CASSWNRGYGYTF; CDR3nt: TGTGCCAGCAGTTGGAACAGGGGGTATGGCTACACCTTC
j_gene: TRBJ1-2; d_gene: TRBD1; v_gene: TRBV27; abundance: NA; CDR3aa: CASRKVTGENYGYTF; CDR3nt: TGTGCCAGCAGGAAAGTGACAGGGGAAAACTATGGCTACACCTTC
j_gene: TRBJ2-1; d_gene: NA; v_gene: TRBV7-7; abundance: NA; CDR3aa: CASSSRFRARGVFEVNEQFF; CDR3nt: TGTGCTAGCAGCTCCCGCTTCCGGGCCCGTGGGGTCTTCGAGGTCAATGAGCAGTTCTTC
j_gene: TRBJ2-7; d_gene: NA; v_gene: TRBV7-9; abundance: NA; CDR3aa: CASSLEVRPTESYEQYF; CDR3nt: TGTGCCAGCAGCTTAGAGGTTAGGCCTACAGAGTCCTACGAGCAGTACTTC
j_gene: TRBJ1-1; d_gene: TRBD1; v_gene: TRBV2; abundance: NA; CDR3aa: CASRPGQGYTEAFF; CDR3nt: TGTGCCAGCAGGCCGGGACAGGGATATACTGAAGCTTTCTTT
j_gene: TRBJ1-1; d_gene: NA; v_gene: TRBV9; abundance: NA; CDR3aa: CASSVGGGLNTEAFF; CDR3nt: TGTGCCAGCAGCGTAGGTGGGGGGCTGAACACTGAAGCTTTCTTT
j_gene: TRBJ2-7; d_gene: TRBD1; v_gene: TRBV11-2; abundance: NA; CDR3aa: CASSLEWGQGSSVLQYEQYF; CDR3nt: TGTGCCAGCAGCTTAGAATGGGGACAGGGTTCATCCGTCCTTCAGTACGAGCAGTACTTC
j_gene: TRBJ2-2; d_gene: NA; v_gene: TRBV7-9; abundance: NA; CDR3aa: CAVLSEGTNTGELFF; CDR3nt: TGTGCAGTACTCTCGGAGGGGACGAACACCGGGGAGCTGTTTTTT
j_gene: TRBJ1-5; d_gene: TRBD1; v_gene: TRBV23-1; abundance: NA; CDR3aa: CASSQSAGDSDSNQPQHF; CDR3nt: TGCGCCAGCAGTCAATCCGCCGGGGACAGCGATAGCAATCAGCCCCAGCATTTT
j_gene: TRBJ2-1; d_gene: NA; v_gene: TRBV7-9; abundance: NA; CDR3aa: CASSLSVWGTEQFF; CDR3nt: TGTGCCAGCAGCTTAAGCGTCTGGGGTACTGAGCAGTTCTTC
j_gene: TRBJ1-1; d_gene: TRBD1; v_gene: TRBV12-5; abundance: NA; CDR3aa: CASDLHGRGRGKMNTEAFF; CDR3nt: TGTGCTAGTGACCTGCATGGCAGGGGGCGCGGTAAGATGAACACTGAAGCTTTCTTT
j_gene: TRBJ1-5; d_gene: NA; v_gene: TRBV19; abundance: NA; CDR3aa: CASSIQGYSNQPQHF; CDR3nt: TGTGCCAGTAGTATACAGGGGTATAGCAATCAGCCCCAGCATTTT
j_gene: TRBJ1-6; d_gene: NA; v_gene: TRBV7-6; abundance: NA; CDR3aa: CASSLETAGKANSPLHF; CDR3nt: TGTGCCAGCAGCTTAGAGACGGCAGGCAAGGCGAATTCACCCCTCCACTTT
j_gene: TRBJ2-5; d_gene: NA; v_gene: TRBV7-9; abundance: NA; CDR3aa: CASSLTLGETQYF; CDR3nt: TGTGCCAGCAGCTTAACTCTGGGAGAGACCCAGTACTTC
j_gene: TRBJ1-1; d_gene: NA; v_gene: TRBV7-9; abundance: NA; CDR3aa: CASSLLFGTKVEAFF; CDR3nt: TGTGCCAGCAGCTTATTGTTCGGGACCAAGGTTGAAGCTTTCTTT
j_gene: TRBJ2-2; d_gene: TRBD2; v_gene: TRBV28; abundance: NA; CDR3aa: CASSSWDYSLEELFF; CDR3nt: TGTGCCAGCAGTTCCTGGGACTACTCCCTCGAGGAGCTGTTTTTT
j_gene: TRBJ2-4; d_gene: NA; v_gene: TRBV9; abundance: NA; CDR3aa: CASSTNSGKNIQYF; CDR3nt: TGTGCCAGCAGCACCAATTCAGGGAAAAACATTCAGTACTTC
j_gene: TRBJ1-2; d_gene: NA; v_gene: TRBV19; abundance: once; CDR3aa: CASSIVPGSNYGYTF; CDR3nt: TGTGCCAGTAGTATAGTCCCGGGGTCTAACTATGGCTACACCTTC
j_gene: TRBJ2-4; d_gene: NA; v_gene: TRBV9; abundance: few; CDR3aa: CASSVEGIPGGKNIQYF; CDR3nt: TGTGCCAGCAGCGTAGAGGGGATCCCCGGGGGCAAAAACATTCAGTACTTC
j_gene: TRBJ1-1; d_gene: NA; v_gene: TRBV9; abundance: NA; CDR3aa: CASSVERGARTEAFF; CDR3nt: TGTGCCAGCAGCGTAGAACGGGGGGCGAGAACTGAAGCTTTCTTT
j_gene: TRBJ2-2; d_gene: NA; v_gene: TRBV12-5; abundance: NA; CDR3aa: CASGSIREENTGELFF; CDR3nt: TGTGCTAGTGGTTCGATAAGGGAGGAGAACACCGGGGAGCTGTTTTTT
j_gene: TRBJ2-7; d_gene: NA; v_gene: TRBV11-3; abundance: NA; CDR3aa: CASSSRDNYEQYF; CDR3nt: TGTGCCAGCAGCTCCCGGGACAATTACGAGCAGTACTTC
j_gene: TRBJ2-5; d_gene: NA; v_gene: TRBV9; abundance: NA; CDR3aa: CASSVDGETQYF; CDR3nt: TGTGCCAGCAGCGTAGATGGGGAGACCCAGTACTTC
j_gene: TRBJ2-7; d_gene: NA; v_gene: TRBV7-6; abundance: NA; CDR3aa: CASSTLDDSSYEQYF; CDR3nt: TGTGCCAGCAGCACCCTGGACGACAGCTCCTACGAGCAGTACTTC